Following are 10 T cell receptor beta chains from one sample sequenced in a study of T cell responses to AZD1222 COVID-19 vaccine. Measured with immunoSEQ multiplex PCR; TCRdb has only the in-frame clones, and not every one. The data hold 150,000 to 200,000 clones, with 85% to 95% observed a single time. Sequenced material: peripheral blood, taken on day 0 of AZD1222 vaccination. The receptors were sampled from an adult in good health.

The CDR3 nucleotides read TGTGCCAGCAGCTCCGGAGTGGGGAACCGGCCCCAGCATTTT. It specifies CASSSGVGNRPQHF. This chain connects TRBV7-9 to TRBJ1-5; D gene uncertain. Germline CDR1 is SEHNR and CDR2 is FQNEAQ (reference sequence). The CDR3 covers 14 residues. The ends were cut back, 4 bases at V and 9 bases at J, with 16 bases in the middle.

The chain is built from TRBV6-5 and TRBJ2-7; D perhaps matches TRBD2 (5 bases). Germline V gene lookup returns CDR1 MNHEY and CDR2 SVGAGI. Trimming took off 7 bases at V and 1 base at J, with 14 bases between the two ends. There are 14 residues in the CDR3. For the CDR3, the DNA is TGTGCCAGCAAACTAGTACCCCAGTCCTACGAGCAGTACTTC. It specifies CASKLVPQSYEQYF.

The chain uses TRBV7-8 and TRBJ2-2; D gene unclear. The V end lost 1 base, the J end lost 6 bases, and 6 bases lay between the germline ends. Germline V gene sequence: CDR1 SGHVS, CDR2 FQNEAQ. This CDR3 has 13 residues. The CDR3, as DNA: TGTGCCAGCAGCTTAGTGAGTGCCGGGGAGCTGTTTTTT. Translated: CASSLVSAGELFF.

V gene TRBV28 combines with J gene TRBJ1-2; the match to TRBD1 covers 7 bases. From germline, CDR1 is MDHEN and CDR2 SYDVKM. This CDR3 comprises 19 residues. V lost 6 bases and J lost 4; bases outside the gene matches: 23. The CDR3: CASRTAGQSTLGRGYGYTF. CDR3 nucleotide sequence: TGTGCCAGCAGAACCGCGGGACAGTCCACCCTCGGGAGGGGCTATGGCTACACCTTC.

This clone has only one observation. This chain's CDR3 is CASTLSGAGYNEQFF. CDR3 DNA sequence: TGTGCCAGCACACTATCGGGGGCGGGTTACAATGAGCAGTTCTTC. The rearrangement links TRBV9 to TRBJ2-1; D possibly uses TRBD1 or TRBD2 (6 bases each). V lost 6 bases, J lost 4 bases, and 17 bases lay in between. CDR1 and CDR2 from the germline V gene are SGDLS and YYNGEE. The CDR3 is made up of 15 amino acids.

This chain uses TRBV2 with TRBJ1-6; D is perhaps TRBD1 (5 bases). The CDR3 totals 13 residues. Germline values: CDR1 SNHLY, CDR2 FYNNEI. Between the trimmed V and J ends, which lost 7 bases and 8 bases, there was a span of 12 bases. The CDR3 region has the DNA TGTGCCAGCACCTTTCAAGGGGATTCACCCCTCCACTTT. Its protein product is CASTFQGDSPLHF.

The J gene is TRBJ1-3, the V gene TRBV6-5, with unresolved D. This CDR3 is 15 amino acids long. In germline, CDR1 is MNHEY, CDR2 SVGAGI. The ends were cut back, 6 bases at V and 0 bases at J, with 12 bases in the middle. CDR3 in amino acids: CASRPDSRSGNTIYF. CDR3 DNA sequence: TGTGCCAGCAGGCCTGACTCTCGCTCTGGAAACACCATATATTTT.

This clone was seen once. The rearrangement joins TRBV3-1 (or the pseudogene TRBV3-2) to TRBJ2-1, with a possible D match to TRBD2 (6 bases). Trimming left V 3 bases short and J 4 bases short, with 10 bases between. This CDR3 has 14 residues. CDR1 LGHDT and CDR2 YNNKEL come from the germline V gene (reference sequence). The CDR3 sequence: CASSQGGAYNEQFF. The CDR3 nucleotides read TGTGCCAGCAGCCAGGGAGGAGCTTACAATGAGCAGTTCTTC.

The gene calls are TRBV5-1 and TRBJ1-4; 7 nucleotides line up with TRBD1. This CDR3 is 15 amino acids long. J was trimmed by 5 bases and V by 2 bases; bases with no gene match: 6. Germline V gene sequence: CDR1 SGHRS, CDR2 YFSETQ. CDR3 nucleotides: TGCGCCAGCAGCTTCTCGGACAGGCTCAATGAAAAACTGTTTTTT. It translates to CASSFSDRLNEKLFF.

The chain joins TRBV19 to TRBJ2-2; a weak D match, TRBD2 (6 bases). This CDR3 has 14 amino acids. V lost 5 bases to trimming and J lost 9 bases, with 16 bases between them. The V gene's germline CDR1 is LNHDA and CDR2 SQIVND (reference sequence). The CDR3 loop reads CASSPGLGSRELFF. The CDR3, as DNA: TGTGCCAGTAGTCCGGGACTGGGGAGCCGGGAGCTGTTTTTT.